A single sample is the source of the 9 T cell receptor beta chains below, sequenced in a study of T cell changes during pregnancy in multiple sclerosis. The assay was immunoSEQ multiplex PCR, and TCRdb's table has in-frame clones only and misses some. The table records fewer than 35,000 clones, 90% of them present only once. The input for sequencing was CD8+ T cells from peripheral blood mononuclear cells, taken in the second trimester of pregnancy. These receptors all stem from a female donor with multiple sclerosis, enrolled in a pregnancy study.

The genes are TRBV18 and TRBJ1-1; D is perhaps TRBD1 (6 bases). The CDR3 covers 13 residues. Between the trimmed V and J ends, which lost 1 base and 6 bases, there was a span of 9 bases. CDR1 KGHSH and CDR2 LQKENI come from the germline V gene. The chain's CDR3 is CASSPLDSSEAFF. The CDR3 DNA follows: TGTGCCAGCTCACCACTGGACAGCTCTGAAGCTTTCTTT.

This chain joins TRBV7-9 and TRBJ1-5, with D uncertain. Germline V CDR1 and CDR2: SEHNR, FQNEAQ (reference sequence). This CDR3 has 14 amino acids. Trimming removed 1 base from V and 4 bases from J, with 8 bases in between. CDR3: CASSLEGGNQPQHF. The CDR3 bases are TGTGCCAGCAGCTTAGAAGGCGGTAATCAGCCCCAGCATTTT. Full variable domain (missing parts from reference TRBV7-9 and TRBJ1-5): DTGVSQNPRHKITKRGQNVTFRCDPISEHNRLYWYRQTLGQGPEFLTYFQNEAQLEKSRLLSDRFSAERPKGSFSTLEIQRTEQGDSAMYLCASSLEGGNQPQHFGDGTRLSIL.

The DNA for the CDR3 is TGTGCCAGCAGCGAGCTAGCGGAAGCCTACGAGCAGTACTTC. Translation gives CASSELAEAYEQYF. The chain carries TRBV9 and TRBJ2-7, with 7 bases that match TRBD2. This CDR3 contains 14 residues. Germline lookup yields CDR1 SGDLS and CDR2 YYNGEE. V lost 3 bases and J lost 2; bases outside the gene matches: 5.

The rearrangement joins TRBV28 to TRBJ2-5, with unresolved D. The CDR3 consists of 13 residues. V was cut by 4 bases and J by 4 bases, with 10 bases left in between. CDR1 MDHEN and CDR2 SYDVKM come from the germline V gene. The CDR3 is CASSSPLRETQYF. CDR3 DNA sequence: TGTGCCAGCAGTTCCCCCCTAAGAGAGACCCAGTACTTC.

Here the CDR3 DNA reads TGTGCCAGCAGCTCGCGGGACAGGGGGCACCCGAACTATGGCTACACCTTC. It encodes CASSSRDRGHPNYGYTF. The rearrangement uses TRBV13 and TRBJ1-2, with TRBD1 matching 12 bases. Trimming at V came to 4 bases and at J to 2 bases, leaving 8 bases not matched to a gene. Per germline, CDR1 PRHDT and CDR2 FYEKMQ (reference sequence). This CDR3 has 17 amino acids.

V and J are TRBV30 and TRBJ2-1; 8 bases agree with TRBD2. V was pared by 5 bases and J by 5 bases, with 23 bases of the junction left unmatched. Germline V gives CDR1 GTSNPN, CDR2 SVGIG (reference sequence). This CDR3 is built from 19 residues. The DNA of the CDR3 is TGTGCCTGGGGGGGCAGCATAGCGGGATATCCAAGCTATCACAATGAGCAGTTCTTC. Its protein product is CAWGGSIAGYPSYHNEQFF. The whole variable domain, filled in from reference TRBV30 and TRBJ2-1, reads SQTIHQWPATLVQPVGSPLSLECTVEGTSNPNLYWYRQAAGRGLQLLFYSVGIGQISSEVPQNLSASRPQDRQFILSSKKLLLSDSGFYLCAWGGSIAGYPSYHNEQFFGPGTRLTVL.

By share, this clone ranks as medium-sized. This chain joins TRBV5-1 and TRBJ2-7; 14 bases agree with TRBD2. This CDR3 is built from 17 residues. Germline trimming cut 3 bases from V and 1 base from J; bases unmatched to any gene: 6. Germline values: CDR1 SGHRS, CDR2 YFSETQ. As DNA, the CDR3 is TGCGCCAGCAGCTCGGGACTAGCGGGAGTGTGGTCCTACGAGCAGTACTTC. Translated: CASSSGLAGVWSYEQYF.

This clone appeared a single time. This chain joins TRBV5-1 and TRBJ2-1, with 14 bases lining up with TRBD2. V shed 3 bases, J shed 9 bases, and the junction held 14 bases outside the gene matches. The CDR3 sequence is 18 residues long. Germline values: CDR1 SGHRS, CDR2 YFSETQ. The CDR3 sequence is CASSWIPGLAGEEGEQFF. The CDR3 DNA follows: TGCGCCAGCAGCTGGATCCCGGGACTAGCGGGAGAGGAGGGTGAGCAGTTCTTC.

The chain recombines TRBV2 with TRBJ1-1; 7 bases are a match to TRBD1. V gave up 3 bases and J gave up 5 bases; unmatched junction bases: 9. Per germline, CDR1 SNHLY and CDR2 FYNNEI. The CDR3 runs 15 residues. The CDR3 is CASSEGQRGGTEAFF. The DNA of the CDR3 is TGTGCCAGCAGTGAGGGACAGAGGGGCGGGACTGAAGCTTTCTTT.